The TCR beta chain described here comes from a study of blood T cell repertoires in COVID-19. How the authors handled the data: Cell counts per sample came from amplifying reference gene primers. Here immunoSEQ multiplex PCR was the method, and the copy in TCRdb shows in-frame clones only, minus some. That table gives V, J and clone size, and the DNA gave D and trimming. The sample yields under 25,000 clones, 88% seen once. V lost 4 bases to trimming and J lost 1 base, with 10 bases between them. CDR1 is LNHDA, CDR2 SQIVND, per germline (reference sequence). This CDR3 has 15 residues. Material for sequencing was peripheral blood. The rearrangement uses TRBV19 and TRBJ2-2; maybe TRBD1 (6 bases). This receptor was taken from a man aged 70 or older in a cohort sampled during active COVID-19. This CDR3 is CASSSGTLNTGELFF. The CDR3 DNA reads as TGTGCCAGTAGTAGTGGGACACTGAACACCGGGGAGCTGTTTTTT.